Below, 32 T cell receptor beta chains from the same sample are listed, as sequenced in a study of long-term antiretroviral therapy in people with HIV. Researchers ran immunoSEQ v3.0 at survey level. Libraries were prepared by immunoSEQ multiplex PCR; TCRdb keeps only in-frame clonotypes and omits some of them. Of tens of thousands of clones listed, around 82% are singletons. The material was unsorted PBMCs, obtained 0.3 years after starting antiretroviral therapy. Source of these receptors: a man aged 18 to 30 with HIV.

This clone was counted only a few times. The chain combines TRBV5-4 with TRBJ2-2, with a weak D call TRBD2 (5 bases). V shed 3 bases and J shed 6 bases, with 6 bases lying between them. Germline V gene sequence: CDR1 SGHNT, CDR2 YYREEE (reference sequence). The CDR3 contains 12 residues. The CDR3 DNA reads TGTGCCAGCAGCTACGGGGCCGGGGAGCTGTTTTTT. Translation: CASSYGAGELFF. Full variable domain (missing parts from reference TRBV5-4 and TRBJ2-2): ETGVTQSPTHLIKTRGQQVTLRCSSQSGHNTVSWYQQALGQGPQFIFQYYREEENGRGNFPPRFSGLQFPNYSSELNVNALELDDSALYLCASSYGAGELFFGEGSRLTVL.

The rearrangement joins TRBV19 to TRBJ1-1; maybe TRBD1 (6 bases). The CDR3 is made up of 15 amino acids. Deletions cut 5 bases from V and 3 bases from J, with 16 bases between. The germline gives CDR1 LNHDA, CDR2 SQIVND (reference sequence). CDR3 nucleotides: TGTGCCAGTAGTCCGCGGACAGATTTATACACTGAAGCTTTCTTT. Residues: CASSPRTDLYTEAFF.

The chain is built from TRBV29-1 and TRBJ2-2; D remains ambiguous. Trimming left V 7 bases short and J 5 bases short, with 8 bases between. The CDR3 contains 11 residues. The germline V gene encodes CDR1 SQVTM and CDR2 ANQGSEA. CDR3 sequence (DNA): TGCAGCGCCTTCATGACCGGGGAGCTGTTTTTT. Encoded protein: CSAFMTGELFF.

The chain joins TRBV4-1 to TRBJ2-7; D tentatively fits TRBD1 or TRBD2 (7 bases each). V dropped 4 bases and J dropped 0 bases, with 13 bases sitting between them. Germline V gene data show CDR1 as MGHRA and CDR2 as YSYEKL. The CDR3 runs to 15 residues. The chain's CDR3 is CASSLQGGSSYEQYF. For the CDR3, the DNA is TGCGCCAGCAGCCTCCAGGGGGGGAGCTCCTACGAGCAGTACTTC.

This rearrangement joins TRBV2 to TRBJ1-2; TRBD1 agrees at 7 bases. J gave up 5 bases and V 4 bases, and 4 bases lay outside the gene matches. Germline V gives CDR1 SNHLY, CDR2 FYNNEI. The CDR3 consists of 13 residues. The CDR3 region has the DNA TGTGCCAGCAGTGGGGACAGAGGGTATGGCTACACCTTC. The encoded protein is CASSGDRGYGYTF.

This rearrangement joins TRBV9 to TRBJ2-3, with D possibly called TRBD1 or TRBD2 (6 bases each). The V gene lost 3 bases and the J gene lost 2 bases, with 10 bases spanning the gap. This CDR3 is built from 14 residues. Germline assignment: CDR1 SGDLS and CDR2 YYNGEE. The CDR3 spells CASSAPGATDTQYF. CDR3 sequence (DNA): TGTGCCAGCAGCGCCCCGGGGGCCACAGATACGCAGTATTTT.

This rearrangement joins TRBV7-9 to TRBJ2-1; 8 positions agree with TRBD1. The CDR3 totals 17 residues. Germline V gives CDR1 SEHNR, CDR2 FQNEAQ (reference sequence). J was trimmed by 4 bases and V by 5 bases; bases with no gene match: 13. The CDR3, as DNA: TGTGCCAGCAGCCCCCAGTTCCGGGACAGGCGATACAATGAGCAGTTCTTC. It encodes CASSPQFRDRRYNEQFF.

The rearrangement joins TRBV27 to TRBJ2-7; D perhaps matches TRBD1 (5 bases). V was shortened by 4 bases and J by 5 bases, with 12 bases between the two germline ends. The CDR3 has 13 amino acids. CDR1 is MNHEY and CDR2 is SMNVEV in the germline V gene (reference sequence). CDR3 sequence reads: CASSSQAGNEQYF. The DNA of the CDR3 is TGTGCCAGCAGTTCCCAGGCAGGGAACGAGCAGTACTTC.

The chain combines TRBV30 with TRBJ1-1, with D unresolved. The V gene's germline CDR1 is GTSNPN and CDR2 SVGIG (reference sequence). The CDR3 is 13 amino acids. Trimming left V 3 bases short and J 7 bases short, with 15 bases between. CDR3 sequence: CAWRGPDRVEAFF. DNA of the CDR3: TGTGCCTGGAGAGGTCCGGATCGCGTTGAAGCTTTCTTT. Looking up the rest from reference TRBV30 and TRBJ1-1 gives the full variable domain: SQTIHQWPATLVQPVGSPLSLECTVEGTSNPNLYWYRQAAGRGLQLLFYSVGIGQISSEVPQNLSASRPQDRQFILSSKKLLLSDSGFYLCAWRGPDRVEAFFGQGTRLTVV.

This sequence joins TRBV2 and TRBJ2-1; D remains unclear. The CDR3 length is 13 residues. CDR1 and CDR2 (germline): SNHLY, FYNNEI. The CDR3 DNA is TGTGCATGCCCTGAACTGCTGGCCAATGAGCAGTTCTTC. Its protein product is CACPELLANEQFF.

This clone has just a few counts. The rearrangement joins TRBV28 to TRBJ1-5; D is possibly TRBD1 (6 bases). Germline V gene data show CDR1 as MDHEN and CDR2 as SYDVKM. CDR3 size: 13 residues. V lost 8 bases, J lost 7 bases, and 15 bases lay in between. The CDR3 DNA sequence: TGTGCCAGCGGGTTGGACAGTCCACAGCCCCAGCATTTT. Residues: CASGLDSPQPQHF.

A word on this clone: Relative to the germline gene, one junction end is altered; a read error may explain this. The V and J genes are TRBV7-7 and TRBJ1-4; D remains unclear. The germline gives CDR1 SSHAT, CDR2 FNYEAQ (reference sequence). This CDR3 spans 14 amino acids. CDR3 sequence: CASSRGASDEKLFF. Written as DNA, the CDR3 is TGTGCTAGCAGCCGCGGAGCAAGTGATGAAAAACTGTTTTTT.

CDR3 sequence (DNA): TGTGCCAGCAGTATACATCATGAGCAGTTCTTC. Its protein is CASSIHHEQFF. The rearrangement links TRBV25-1 to TRBJ2-1; D gene uncertain. V was cut by 5 bases and J by 8 bases, with 7 bases left in between. This CDR3 spans 11 amino acids. The germline gives CDR1 MGHDK, CDR2 SYGVNS.

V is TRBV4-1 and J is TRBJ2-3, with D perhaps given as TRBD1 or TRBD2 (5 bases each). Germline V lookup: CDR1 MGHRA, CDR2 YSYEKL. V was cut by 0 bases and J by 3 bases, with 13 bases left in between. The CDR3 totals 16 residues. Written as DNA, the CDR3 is TGCGCCAGCAGCCAAGATCCGGGCAGGGAGACAGATACGCAGTATTTT. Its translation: CASSQDPGRETDTQYF.

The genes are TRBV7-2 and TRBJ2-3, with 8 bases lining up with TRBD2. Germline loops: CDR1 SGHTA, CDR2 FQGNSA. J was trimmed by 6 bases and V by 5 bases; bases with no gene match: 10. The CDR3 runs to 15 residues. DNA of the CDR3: TGTGCCAGCAGCCCGACGGGGGGGCCTTTGGATACGCAGTATTTT. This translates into CASSPTGGPLDTQYF.

The DNA of the CDR3 is TGTGCCAGCAGTTACGAGGACAGGGTTTGGCCCCACTATAATTCACCCCTCCACTTT. Translation gives CASSYEDRVWPHYNSPLHF. The V and J genes are TRBV6-7 and TRBJ1-6, with 8 bases aligning to TRBD1. TRBV6-7 is an ORF for which the function is uncertain. This CDR3 is 19 amino acids long. Trimming cost V 2 bases and J 3 bases; bases outside gene matches: 12.

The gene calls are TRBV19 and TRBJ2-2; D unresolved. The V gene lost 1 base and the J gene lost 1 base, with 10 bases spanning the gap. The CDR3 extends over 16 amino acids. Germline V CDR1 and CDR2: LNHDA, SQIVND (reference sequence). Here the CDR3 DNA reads TGTGCCAGTAGTATAGTGGGTGGCGGGAACACCGGGGAGCTGTTTTTT. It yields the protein CASSIVGGGNTGELFF. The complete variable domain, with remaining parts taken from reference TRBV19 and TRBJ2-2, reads DGGITQSPKYLFRKEGQNVTLSCEQNLNHDAMYWYRQDPGQGLRLIYYSQIVNDFQKGDIAEGYSVSREKKESFPLTVTSAQKNPTAFYLCASSIVGGGNTGELFFGEGSRLTVL.

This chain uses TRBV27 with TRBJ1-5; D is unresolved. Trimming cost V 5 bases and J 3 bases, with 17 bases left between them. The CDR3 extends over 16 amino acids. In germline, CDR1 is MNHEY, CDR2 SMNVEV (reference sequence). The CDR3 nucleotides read TGTGCCAGCAGTCTCAGATTTCCGCCCCCCAATCAGCCCCAGCATTTT. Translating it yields CASSLRFPPPNQPQHF.

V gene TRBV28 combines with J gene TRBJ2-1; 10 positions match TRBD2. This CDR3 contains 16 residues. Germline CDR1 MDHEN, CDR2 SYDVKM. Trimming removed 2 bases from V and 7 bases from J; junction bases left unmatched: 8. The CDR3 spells CASSLISGRLINEQFF. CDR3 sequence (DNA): TGTGCCAGCAGTTTAATTAGCGGGAGGCTGATTAATGAGCAGTTCTTC.

This chain's CDR3 is CASSVRQGGEETQYF. The CDR3 DNA sequence: TGTGCCAGCAGTGTTCGACAGGGGGGGGAAGAGACCCAGTACTTC. The chain is built from TRBV25-1 and TRBJ2-5; TRBD1 matches 9 bases. Unmatched junction bases numbered 6, after V lost 4 bases and J lost 3 bases. The CDR3 spans 15 residues. Germline V gives CDR1 MGHDK, CDR2 SYGVNS.

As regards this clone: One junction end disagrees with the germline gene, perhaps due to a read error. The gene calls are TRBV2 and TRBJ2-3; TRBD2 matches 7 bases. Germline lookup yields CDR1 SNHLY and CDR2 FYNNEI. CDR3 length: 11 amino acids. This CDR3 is CASSVGLGLFF. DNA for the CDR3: TGTGCCAGCAGTGTCGGACTAGGTTTGTTTTTT.

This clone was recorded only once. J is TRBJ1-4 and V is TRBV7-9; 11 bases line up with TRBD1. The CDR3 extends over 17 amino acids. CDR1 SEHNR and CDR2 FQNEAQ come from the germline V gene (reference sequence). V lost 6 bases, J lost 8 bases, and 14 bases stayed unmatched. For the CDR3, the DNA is TGTGCCAGCAGTCCCCGGACAGGGGGCTTGCTTCGAGAAAAACTGTTTTTT. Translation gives CASSPRTGGLLREKLFF.

The CDR3 DNA sequence: TGTGCCAGCAGTCGGACAGGCTACGAGCAGTACTTC. Its protein is CASSRTGYEQYF. The rearrangement links TRBV2 to TRBJ2-7; 7 bases fit TRBD1. Germline CDR1 and CDR2: SNHLY and FYNNEI. This CDR3 comprises 12 residues. V lost 5 bases and J lost 3; bases outside the gene matches: 1.

The DNA for the CDR3 is TGCGCCAGCAGCTGGGGCCACTCCTACAATGAGCAGTTCTTC. Translation: CASSWGHSYNEQFF. The genes are TRBV5-1 and TRBJ2-1; D is perhaps TRBD1 (5 bases). V lost 3 bases and J lost 0, with 7 bases in between. In germline, CDR1 is SGHRS, CDR2 YFSETQ. This CDR3 is built from 14 residues.

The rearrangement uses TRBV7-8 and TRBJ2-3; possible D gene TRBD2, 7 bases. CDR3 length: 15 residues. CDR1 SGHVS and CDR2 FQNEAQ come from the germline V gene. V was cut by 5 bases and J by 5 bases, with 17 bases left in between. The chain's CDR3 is CASSTFRGGKDTQYF. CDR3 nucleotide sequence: TGTGCCAGCAGCACCTTTAGGGGGGGGAAAGATACGCAGTATTTT.

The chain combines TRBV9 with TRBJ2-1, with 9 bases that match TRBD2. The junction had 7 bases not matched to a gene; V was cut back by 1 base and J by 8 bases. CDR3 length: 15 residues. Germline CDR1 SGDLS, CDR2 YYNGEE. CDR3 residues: CASSVHASGIDEQFF. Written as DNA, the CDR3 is TGTGCCAGCAGCGTACATGCTAGCGGGATCGATGAGCAGTTCTTC.

CDR3 amino acids: CASSIDRAGEQYF. CDR3 bases: TGTGCCAGTAGTATAGATCGGGCCGGGGAGCAGTACTTC. The chain joins TRBV19 to TRBJ2-7; D not certain. Deletions cut 0 bases from V and 7 bases from J, with 10 bases between. Germline-derived CDR1 and CDR2 are LNHDA and SQIVND (reference sequence). There are 13 residues in the CDR3.

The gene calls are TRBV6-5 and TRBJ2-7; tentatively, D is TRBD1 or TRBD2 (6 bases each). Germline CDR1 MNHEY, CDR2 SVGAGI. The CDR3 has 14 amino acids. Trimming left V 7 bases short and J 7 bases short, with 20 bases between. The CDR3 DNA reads TGTGCCAGCAACGGGGGCGGACCCCTCAGGGAGCAGTACTTC. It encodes CASNGGGPLREQYF.

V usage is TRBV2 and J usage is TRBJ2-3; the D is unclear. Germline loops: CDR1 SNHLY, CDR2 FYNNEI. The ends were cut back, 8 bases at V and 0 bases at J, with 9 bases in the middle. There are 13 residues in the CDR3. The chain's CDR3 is CASGDPSTDTQYF. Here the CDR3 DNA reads TGTGCCAGCGGGGATCCTAGCACAGATACGCAGTATTTT.

The CDR3 here is CASSDRGLEFDEQFF. The CDR3 DNA reads TGTGCCAGCAGTGACCGGGGACTAGAGTTCGATGAGCAGTTCTTC. The chain joins TRBV6-4 to TRBJ2-1, with TRBD2 matching over 8 bases. The CDR3 contains 15 residues. V dropped 2 bases and J dropped 8; count of bases not matched to a gene: 8. Germline-derived CDR1 and CDR2 are MRHNA and SNTAGT.

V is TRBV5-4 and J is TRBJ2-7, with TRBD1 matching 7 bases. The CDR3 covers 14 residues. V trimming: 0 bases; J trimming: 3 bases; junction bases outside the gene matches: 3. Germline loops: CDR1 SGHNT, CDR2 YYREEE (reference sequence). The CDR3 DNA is TGTGCCAGCAGCTTGGGACAGGGAGACTACGAGCAGTACTTC. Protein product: CASSLGQGDYEQYF.

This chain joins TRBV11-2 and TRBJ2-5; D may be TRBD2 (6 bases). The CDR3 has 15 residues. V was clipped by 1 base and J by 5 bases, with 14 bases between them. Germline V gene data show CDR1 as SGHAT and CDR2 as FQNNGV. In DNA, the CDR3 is TGTGCCAGCAGCTTAGGAGTAGGCCTAGCGGAGACCCAGTACTTC. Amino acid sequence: CASSLGVGLAETQYF.